Following are 23 T cell receptor beta chains from one sample sequenced in a study of blood T cell repertoires in COVID-19. Profiled with immunoSEQ multiplex PCR; TCRdb holds only in-frame clones, not every one. The sample has around 50,000 clones; 70% to 90% are singletons. Material: peripheral blood. The source is a human donor in a cohort sampled during active COVID-19.

A single count supports this clone. In DNA form, the CDR3 reads TGTGCCAGCAGTTCGGACTTCCGAGAGACCCAGTACTTC. Amino acid sequence: CASSSDFRETQYF. This chain joins TRBV12-3 or TRBV12-4 and TRBJ2-5; the D gene is possibly TRBD2 (5 bases). The CDR3 extends over 13 amino acids. Trimming shortened V by 4 bases and J by 4 bases, and 10 bases separated the two germline ends.

The chain employs TRBV18 and TRBJ2-5, with no clear D. This CDR3 is 15 amino acids long. The ends were cut back, 3 bases at V and 1 base at J, with 12 bases in the middle. CDR1 is KGHSH, CDR2 LQKENI, per germline. CDR3 loop: CASSPPGELQETQYF. The DNA of the CDR3 is TGTGCCAGCTCACCCCCAGGTGAACTCCAAGAGACCCAGTACTTC.

The chain combines TRBV5-1 with TRBJ2-3; D might be TRBD2 (5 bases). The CDR3 contains 15 residues. Germline CDR1 SGHRS, CDR2 YFSETQ. Trimming left V 4 bases short and J 4 bases short, with 16 bases between. CDR3 in amino acids: CASSPEARLADTQYF. The CDR3 nucleotides are TGCGCCAGCAGCCCGGAGGCACGCCTGGCAGATACGCAGTATTTT.

This chain joins TRBV18 and TRBJ1-2, with D perhaps TRBD1 (5 bases). Germline loops: CDR1 KGHSH, CDR2 LQKENI. This CDR3 has 13 residues. V was shortened by 2 bases and J by 6 bases, with 10 bases between the two germline ends. CDR3 residues: CASSPVQGDGYTF. CDR3 sequence (DNA): TGTGCCAGCTCACCAGTCCAGGGTGATGGCTACACCTTC.

The chain joins TRBV7-9 to TRBJ2-7, with 8 nucleotides matching TRBD1. This CDR3 spans 14 amino acids. The V gene's germline CDR1 is SEHNR and CDR2 FQNEAQ (reference sequence). The V gene end was trimmed by 6 bases and the J gene end by 0 bases; junction bases not matched to a gene: 4. Here the CDR3 DNA reads TGTGCCAGCAGACGACAGGGGTCCTCCTACGAGCAGTACTTC. The encoded protein is CASRRQGSSYEQYF.

The rearrangement links TRBV7-3 to TRBJ2-6, with no clear D. Germline CDR1 SGHTA, CDR2 FQGTGA. The CDR3 length is 16 residues. V was cut by 4 bases and J by 0 bases, with 10 bases left in between. CDR3 sequence (DNA): TGTGCCAGCAGCTATGGGCACAGCTCTGGGGCCAACGTCCTGACTTTC. This translates into CASSYGHSSGANVLTF. The whole variable domain, remainder taken from reference TRBV7-3 and TRBJ2-6, is GAGVSQTPSNKVTEKGKYVELRCDPISGHTALYWYRQSLGQGPEFLIYFQGTGAADDSGLPNDRFFAVRPEGSVSTLKIQRTERGDSAVYLCASSYGHSSGANVLTFGAGSRLTVL.

This clone came up a few times. The same CDR3 arises from other DNA sequences in this sample as well. The gene calls are TRBV5-1 and TRBJ2-5; tentatively, D is TRBD2 (5 bases). Trimming left V 4 bases short and J 0 bases short, with 16 bases between. CDR3 length: 16 amino acids. Germline V gene lookup returns CDR1 SGHRS and CDR2 YFSETQ. CDR3 nucleotide sequence: TGCGCCAGCAGCCCCCTGGTCGAGCGGAACCAAGAGACCCAGTACTTC. Residues: CASSPLVERNQETQYF.

This chain connects TRBV6-5 to TRBJ2-5, with TRBD1 as a possible D gene (6 bases). The V gene's germline CDR1 is MNHEY and CDR2 SVGAGI. V was clipped by 5 bases and J by 2 bases, with 9 bases between them. This CDR3 has 13 amino acids. This CDR3 reads CASSKQGQETQYF. CDR3 bases: TGTGCCAGCAGTAAACAGGGTCAAGAGACCCAGTACTTC.

V and J are TRBV6-5 and TRBJ2-3; the D is unclear. The CDR3 is 15 amino acids. V shed 3 bases and J shed 6 bases, with 16 bases lying between them. Germline V gene data show CDR1 as MNHEY and CDR2 as SVGAGI. The CDR3 region is CASSYGSSKVDTQYF. Here the CDR3 DNA reads TGTGCCAGCAGTTATGGGTCTAGTAAGGTGGATACGCAGTATTTT.

This clone turned up a few times. The rearrangement links TRBV6-4 to TRBJ2-2; D might be TRBD2 (5 bases). Germline V gene lookup returns CDR1 MRHNA and CDR2 SNTAGT. Trimming took 0 bases from V and 6 from J, leaving 11 bases between them. The CDR3 is made up of 15 amino acids. CDR3 in amino acids: CASSDSEGAAGELFF. The DNA of the CDR3 is TGTGCCAGCAGTGACTCAGAGGGCGCGGCCGGGGAGCTGTTTTTT.

This chain uses TRBV7-8 with TRBJ1-1; D gene unclear. V lost 5 bases and J 1 base, leaving 8 bases between the germline ends. CDR1 and CDR2 (germline): SGHVS, FQNEAQ. The length of the CDR3 is 13 residues. In DNA, the CDR3 is TGTGCCAGCAGCAAATTTCGGAACACTGAAGCTTTCTTT. Translation: CASSKFRNTEAFF.

The chain couples TRBV6-6 to TRBJ1-5, with 10 nucleotides matching TRBD1. The J segment lost 6 bases and the V segment lost 2 bases, leaving 4 bases of the junction unmatched. Germline V gives CDR1 MNHNY, CDR2 SVGAGI (reference sequence). The CDR3 is 15 residues long. Here the CDR3 reads CASSYPGQGSQPQHF. CDR3 DNA: TGTGCCAGCAGTTACCCGGGACAGGGGTCTCAGCCCCAGCATTTT.

This chain connects TRBV29-1 to TRBJ1-2; D is ambiguous. Germline assignment: CDR1 SQVTM and CDR2 ANQGSEA. The CDR3 runs 15 residues. Trimming shortened V by 0 bases and J by 2 bases, and 13 bases separated the two germline ends. CDR3 DNA: TGCAGCGTTGAAGAAAGAGGAAGCGGGAACTATGGCTACACCTTC. This encodes CSVEERGSGNYGYTF.

This clone was seen a single time. The chain recombines TRBV19 with TRBJ2-3; D is uncertain. Trimming removed 2 bases at V and 0 bases at J, with 6 bases between. This CDR3 has 14 residues. Germline V gene lookup returns CDR1 LNHDA and CDR2 SQIVND (reference sequence). CDR3: CASSISHSTDTQYF. The CDR3 nucleotides read TGTGCCAGTAGTATATCCCATAGCACAGATACGCAGTATTTT.

The genes are TRBV18 and TRBJ2-7; possible D gene TRBD1, 6 bases. The V and J ends lost 4 bases and 6 bases respectively, with 13 bases between them. From germline, CDR1 is KGHSH and CDR2 LQKENI. CDR3 length equals 13 residues. CDR3 sequence: CASSRSGTPEQYF. DNA of the CDR3: TGTGCCAGCTCACGATCCGGGACACCCGAGCAGTACTTC.

The V gene is TRBV7-8, the J gene TRBJ2-1; 7 bases agree with TRBD2. Germline CDR1 reads SGHVS; CDR2 reads FQNEAQ. The J segment lost 0 bases and the V segment lost 1 base, leaving 6 bases of the junction unmatched. The CDR3 covers 17 residues. For the CDR3, the DNA is TGTGCCAGCAGCTTAGGCGGGAGTCAGGTCTCCTACAATGAGCAGTTCTTC. As protein: CASSLGGSQVSYNEQFF.

V and J are TRBV19 and TRBJ1-6; unclear D gene. From germline, CDR1 is LNHDA and CDR2 SQIVND (reference sequence). The CDR3 runs to 15 residues. V lost 4 bases, J lost 9 bases, and 16 bases lay in between. Written as DNA, the CDR3 is TGTGCCAGTAGTAAGGGAGGGAATGGTTTTTCACCCCTCCACTTT. It specifies CASSKGGNGFSPLHF. Based on the CDR3 plus reference TRBV19 and TRBJ1-6, the full variable domain is DGGITQSPKYLFRKEGQNVTLSCEQNLNHDAMYWYRQDPGQGLRLIYYSQIVNDFQKGDIAEGYSVSREKKESFPLTVTSAQKNPTAFYLCASSKGGNGFSPLHFGNGTRLTVT.

This sequence joins TRBV15 and TRBJ2-1, with 9 nucleotides matching TRBD2. Germline values: CDR1 LNHNV, CDR2 YYDKDF (reference sequence). J gave up 10 bases and V 2 bases, and 3 bases lay outside the gene matches. The CDR3 length is 13 residues. This chain's CDR3 is CATSRSSGGEQFF. The CDR3 DNA is TGTGCCACCAGCAGAAGCAGCGGGGGGGAGCAGTTCTTC. The full variable domain, with the rest looked up from reference TRBV15 and TRBJ2-1, is DAMVIQNPRYQVTQFGKPVTLSCSQTLNHNVMYWYQQKSSQAPKLLFHYYDKDFNNEADTPDNFQSRRPNTSFCFLDIRSPGLGDTAMYLCATSRSSGGEQFFGPGTRLTVL.

V and J are TRBV24-1 and TRBJ1-2; the D gene is possibly TRBD1 (5 bases). Trimming left V 2 bases short and J 0 bases short, with 12 bases between. Germline CDR1 reads KGHDR; CDR2 reads SFDVKD. The CDR3 is 16 amino acids. The DNA for the CDR3 is TGTGCCACCAGTGATTGCCTTGCAGGGCCTAACTATGGCTACACCTTC. As protein: CATSDCLAGPNYGYTF.

The chain joins TRBV28 to TRBJ1-5, with D uncertain. V gave up 5 bases and J gave up 6 bases, with 17 bases separating them. The CDR3 extends over 15 amino acids. Germline-derived CDR1 and CDR2 are MDHEN and SYDVKM. CDR3 residues: CASSLLPVQTQPQHF. CDR3 in DNA: TGTGCCAGCAGTCTCCTCCCGGTGCAAACTCAGCCCCAGCATTTT.

The chain carries TRBV9 and TRBJ2-3; D not resolved. The V and J ends lost 4 bases and 5 bases respectively, with 17 bases between them. The germline gives CDR1 SGDLS, CDR2 YYNGEE. There are 15 residues in the CDR3. The CDR3 sequence: CASSPLSLNRDTQYF. The CDR3 DNA sequence: TGTGCCAGCAGCCCACTCTCCTTGAACAGAGATACGCAGTATTTT.

V gene TRBV12-3 or TRBV12-4 combines with J gene TRBJ1-5; no definite D call. The V end was cut by 8 bases, the J end by 7 bases, with 12 bases between. The CDR3 loop spans 12 amino acids. CDR3 protein: CASSEREQPQHF. The CDR3 nucleotides read TGTGCCAGCTCGGAACGGGAACAGCCCCAGCATTTT.

The chain has TRBV6-6 and TRBJ1-2, with a weak D call TRBD1 (6 bases). Germline-derived CDR1 and CDR2 are MNHNY and SVGAGI (reference sequence). The CDR3 runs 15 residues. The V and J ends lost 4 bases and 7 bases respectively, with 19 bases between them. The CDR3 sequence: CASSLLDSPVSGYTF. In nucleotides, the CDR3 is TGTGCCAGCAGTTTATTGGACAGCCCGGTCTCTGGCTACACCTTC.